This is a list of T cell receptor beta chains from one sample in a study of blood T cell repertoires in COVID-19. Libraries were prepared by immunoSEQ multiplex PCR; TCRdb keeps only in-frame clonotypes and omits some of them. The table has 300,000 or so clones, 80% to 90% seen once. The sequenced sample was peripheral blood. The receptors were sampled from a man in his late teens or twenties who had recovered from COVID-19. CDR3s include the opening cysteine and the closing phenylalanine or tryptophan. The order of the fields is clone size, J gene, V gene, D gene, CDR3 DNA, CDR3 protein. D genes are given only for firm matches. Clone size appears in some rows only: once, few, many, or a class for an expanded clone.

>.|TRBJ2-2|TRBV18|.
TGTGCCAGCTCACCTTCTATTCAGGGCGCGAACACCGGGGAGCTGTTTTTT
CASSPSIQGANTGELFF
>.|TRBJ2-7|TRBV7-3|TRBD1
TGTGCCAGCAGCCCGAGACAGGGATCCTACGAGCAGTACTTC
CASSPRQGSYEQYF
>.|TRBJ2-2|TRBV2|TRBD2
TGTGCCACCACTAGCGGGGTATCCCCCGGGGAGCTGTTTTTT
CATTSGVSPGELFF
>.|TRBJ1-4|TRBV4-2|TRBD1
TGTGCCAGCAGCCACGATCCCCCCGGGACAGCCTCCAGGATCCTGTTTTTT
CASSHDPPGTASRILFF
>.|TRBJ2-3|TRBV27|TRBD2
TGTGCCAGCAGTGTCGGGGGGGCGCCGGTAGGATATACGCAGTATTTT
CASSVGGAPVGYTQYF
>.|TRBJ1-2|TRBV2|TRBD1
TGTGCCAGCAGTGTAGACAGGGGGTATGGCTACACCTTC
CASSVDRGYGYTF
>.|TRBJ1-5|TRBV29-1|.
TGCAGCGTTGTTTTTGAGGCGCGGGGGGGGCCCCAGCATTTT
CSVVFEARGGPQHF
>.|TRBJ2-7|TRBV12-5|TRBD1
TGTGCTAGTGGTTTGGTACTTGGCAGGGGGAACTACGAGCAGTACTTC
CASGLVLGRGNYEQYF
>.|TRBJ2-1|TRBV19|.
TGTGCCAGTAGGGACACATACAATGAGCAGTTCTTC
CASRDTYNEQFF
>.|TRBJ2-3|TRBV6-5|.
TGTGCCAGCAGGTCCCCCTCAGATACGCAGTATTTT
CASRSPSDTQYF
>.|TRBJ1-1|TRBV5-4|.
TGTGCCAGCAGCTTGCGAGGACTCCTGAACACTGAAGCTTTCTTT
CASSLRGLLNTEAFF
>.|TRBJ1-4|TRBV30|TRBD1
TGTGCCTGGAGTGCCGCGACAGGGGGTAATGAAAAACTGTTTTTT
CAWSAATGGNEKLFF
>.|TRBJ2-1|TRBV11-3|TRBD2
TGTGCCAGCAGCTTAGATATCGGACTAGGGAGTGAGCAGTTCTTC
CASSLDIGLGSEQFF
>.|TRBJ1-5|TRBV6-1|.
TGTGCCAGCAGTGAAGGGAGCAGCAATCAGCCCCAGCATTTT
CASSEGSSNQPQHF
>.|TRBJ1-1|TRBV3-1/TRBV3-2|.
TGTGCCAGCAGCTTCCGGACAGAGAACACTGAAGCTTTCTTT
CASSFRTENTEAFF
>.|TRBJ2-2|TRBV24-1|.
TGTGCCACCAGTGATTCGGTTAGCACCGGGGAGCTGTTTTTT
CATSDSVSTGELFF
>once|TRBJ1-3|TRBV5-1|.
TGCGCCAGCAGCTTGGTCGCAGGTTTGGGAAACACCATATATTTT
CASSLVAGLGNTIYF
>.|TRBJ2-5|TRBV3-1/TRBV3-2|.
TGTGCCAGCAGCCAAGAACACAGGAAAGAGACCCAGTACTTC
CASSQEHRKETQYF
>.|TRBJ1-1|TRBV3-1/TRBV3-2|TRBD1
TGTGCCAGCAGCTTGGCCGGAACAGGGGGAACTGAAGCTTTCTTT
CASSLAGTGGTEAFF
>.|TRBJ2-3|TRBV2|.
TGTGCCAGCAGTGAGGAAGGGACACGATCAGATACGCAGTATTTT
CASSEEGTRSDTQYF
>.|TRBJ1-5|TRBV6-5|.
TGTGCCAGCAGTTACGCGGACAGCGGACAGCCCCAGCATTTT
CASSYADSGQPQHF
>.|TRBJ1-1|TRBV6-5|.
TGTGCCAGCAGTTACTCCCGGGAGGGGAACACTGAAGCTTTCTTT
CASSYSREGNTEAFF
>.|TRBJ2-1|TRBV19|.
TGTGCCAGTAGTAGTCAGGAGGCCAATGAGCAGTTCTTC
CASSSQEANEQFF
>once|TRBJ2-5|TRBV2|.
TGTGCCAGCAGTGAACAGGGAGAGACCCAGTACTTC
CASSEQGETQYF
>.|TRBJ2-7|TRBV6-4|TRBD2
TGTGCCAGCACCTCTGCTAGCGGGATCTCCTACGAGCAGTACTTC
CASTSASGISYEQYF
>.|TRBJ1-1|TRBV29-1|TRBD1
TGCAGCGTCAACAGGGGCACTGAAGCTTTCTTT
CSVNRGTEAFF
>.|TRBJ1-5|TRBV19|.
TGTGCCAGTAGAGTCGACAGCTCCAATCAGCCCCAGCATTTT
CASRVDSSNQPQHF
>once|TRBJ1-5|TRBV6-1|.
TGTGCCAGCAGTGAATTGGCCAATCAGCCCCAGCATTTT
CASSELANQPQHF
>.|TRBJ1-2|TRBV7-9|.
TGTGCCAGCCAAGGCGGCACGACTAACTATGGCTACACCTTC
CASQGGTTNYGYTF